The subject of this entry is one T cell receptor beta chain. Its specificity is unknown. The germline gives CDR1 LNHNV, CDR2 YYDKDF (reference sequence). The ends lost 5 bases at V and 5 bases at J; junction bases unmatched: 4. This CDR3 comprises 14 residues. The sample comes from a study of blood T cells in healthy people across ages. Findings of the study overall: Researchers said unsorted PBMCs prevented a conclusive naive versus antigen-experienced comparison.

Sample-barcoded 5' priming and a J-beta primer mix drove a second PCR of about 7 to 12 cycles. Each CDR3 protein is one row after TCRdb ran MiXCR on the 5' RACE reads. The sample records some 710,000 distinct CDR3 sequences, about 46% being singletons. It was approximately 10 milliliters of peripheral blood that were drawn from each donor. The genes are TRBV15 and TRBJ2-3; 10 nucleotides agree with TRBD1. Sequences were obtained from blood. The receptor was derived from a man older than 75 in good health. In DNA form, the CDR3 reads TGTGCCACCAGCGGGGACAGGGGAAGAGATACGCAGTATTTT. It translates to CATSGDRGRDTQYF. The full variable domain, its missing parts supplied by reference TRBV15 and TRBJ2-3, is DAMVIQNPRYQVTQFGKPVTLSCSQTLNHNVMYWYQQKSSQAPKLLFHYYDKDFNNEADTPDNFQSRRPNTSFCFLDIRSPGLGDTAMYLCATSGDRGRDTQYFGPGTRLTVL.